The 13 T cell receptor beta chains in this list originate from one sample, sequenced in a study of CD8 T cells in ankylosing spondylitis. TCRdb re-called the 5' RACE reads through MiXCR, storing one row per CDR3 protein. This table holds hundreds of thousands of distinct CDR3 sequences, around 20% found once. What was sequenced was blood, either unsorted or a sorted T cell fraction (not recorded which). The receptors shown here come from a male donor with ankylosing spondylitis or in good health (not recorded which).

This clonotype has a handful of counts. The CDR3 protein is CASSLVGDRTDTQYF. In nucleotides, the CDR3 is TGTGCCAGCAGTTTGGTAGGGGACCGTACAGATACGCAGTATTTT. The V gene is TRBV28, the J gene TRBJ2-3; either TRBD1 or TRBD2 may supply D (5 bases each). The CDR3 totals 15 residues. Germline V gene sequence: CDR1 MDHEN, CDR2 SYDVKM. V was cut by 3 bases and J by 3 bases, with 13 bases left in between.

A few counts support this clonotype. The chain is built from TRBV7-3 and TRBJ2-2, with D possibly being TRBD1 (6 bases). V dropped 5 bases and J dropped 1 base, with 20 bases sitting between them. This CDR3 has 18 residues. In germline, CDR1 is SGHTA, CDR2 FQGTGA. This chain's CDR3 is CASSLGAGSGLNTGELFF. For the CDR3, the DNA is TGTGCCAGCAGCCTGGGGGCAGGCTCGGGGCTGAACACCGGGGAGCTGTTTTTT.

The chain couples TRBV4-1 to TRBJ2-7, with 8 bases identical to TRBD2. Germline trimming cut 1 base from V and 3 bases from J; bases unmatched to any gene: 5. The CDR3 runs to 15 residues. Per germline, CDR1 MGHRA and CDR2 YSYEKL. CDR3 in amino acids: CASSQAGGPVYEQYF. The CDR3 DNA sequence: TGCGCCAGCAGCCAAGCGGGGGGGCCCGTCTACGAGCAGTACTTC.

This clonotype was detected many times. The genes are TRBV12-3 or TRBV12-4 and TRBJ1-5; D is possibly TRBD1 (6 bases). With 7 bases removed from V and 3 bases from J, the gap between germline ends came to 16 bases. This CDR3 is 15 amino acids long. As DNA, the CDR3 is TGTGCCAGCACATCGGCAGGGGCGTACAATCAGCCCCAGCATTTT. It translates to CASTSAGAYNQPQHF.

This clonotype was counted between two and nine times. The gene calls are TRBV18 and TRBJ2-6; 8 positions match TRBD2. The V gene's germline CDR1 is KGHSH and CDR2 LQKENI. V lost 3 bases, J lost 1 base, and 8 bases stayed unmatched. There are 18 residues in the CDR3. The CDR3 nucleotides read TGTGCCAGCTCACCCAGCGGGGGCCCAACGTCTGGGGCCAACGTCCTGACTTTC. It is translated as CASSPSGGPTSGANVLTF.

This CDR3 is CATSRGLAETNYEQYF. CDR3 coding DNA: TGTGCCACCAGCAGGGGACTAGCTGAAACCAACTACGAGCAGTACTTC. This chain connects TRBV15 to TRBJ2-7; the match to TRBD2 covers 9 bases. The CDR3 runs to 16 residues. The junction had 9 bases not matched to a gene; V was cut back by 3 bases and J by 3 bases. CDR1 is LNHNV and CDR2 is YYDKDF in the germline V gene (reference sequence).

The V and J genes are TRBV12-3 or TRBV12-4 and TRBJ2-3; 10 bases map to TRBD2. The trim removed 6 bases at V and 5 bases at J, leaving 8 bases unmatched. The CDR3 totals 15 residues. For the CDR3, the DNA is TGTGCCAGCAGCCGGACTAGCGGTATTATAGATACGCAGTATTTT. Encoded protein: CASSRTSGIIDTQYF.

V gene TRBV7-9 combines with J gene TRBJ2-1; TRBD2 matches 9 bases. Germline values: CDR1 SEHNR, CDR2 FQNEAQ (reference sequence). Unmatched junction bases numbered 14, after V lost 3 bases and J lost 8 bases. The CDR3 is made up of 17 amino acids. CDR3 amino acids: CASSFPIAGASRDEQFF. The CDR3 nucleotides read TGTGCCAGCAGCTTCCCTATAGCGGGGGCAAGTCGTGATGAGCAGTTCTTC.

Only a few counts were recorded for this clonotype. This chain connects TRBV25-1 to TRBJ2-7; D is uncertain. The CDR3 sequence is 11 residues long. Germline V gene lookup returns CDR1 MGHDK and CDR2 SYGVNS. V was pared by 6 bases and J by 5 bases, with 8 bases between. CDR3 loop: CASSRSDEQYF. DNA of the CDR3: TGTGCCAGCAGCCGATCCGACGAGCAGTACTTC.

This clonotype was detected a few times. The chain has TRBV7-9 and TRBJ1-2; no clear D gene. The germline V and J ends were trimmed by 5 bases and 3 bases, with 16 bases remaining between them. This CDR3 has 15 residues. CDR1 is SEHNR and CDR2 is FQNEAQ in the germline V gene (reference sequence). The CDR3 nucleotides read TGTGCCAGCAGCCCTCAGCGGGGATGGGACTATGGCTACACCTTC. Amino acids: CASSPQRGWDYGYTF.

The rearrangement links TRBV27 to TRBJ2-2, with TRBD1 matching over 10 bases. Germline CDR1 and CDR2: MNHEY and SMNVEV (reference sequence). The CDR3 covers 13 residues. V trimming: 5 bases; J trimming: 12 bases; junction bases outside the gene matches: 6. For the CDR3, the DNA is TGTGCCAGCAGTGAAGGACAGGGGGGAAAGCTGTTTTTT. Its translation is CASSEGQGGKLFF.

The chain joins TRBV7-9 to TRBJ2-6; D ambiguous. The germline gives CDR1 SEHNR, CDR2 FQNEAQ (reference sequence). V was clipped by 5 bases and J by 4 bases, with 9 bases between them. CDR3 size: 14 residues. This CDR3 is CASSPLLGANVLTF. The CDR3 nucleotides are TGTGCCAGCAGCCCCTTGTTGGGGGCCAACGTCCTGACTTTC. Looking up the rest from reference TRBV7-9 and TRBJ2-6 gives the full variable domain: DTGVSQNPRHKITKRGQNVTFRCDPISEHNRLYWYRQTLGQGPEFLTYFQNEAQLEKSRLLSDRFSAERPKGSFSTLEIQRTEQGDSAMYLCASSPLLGANVLTFGAGSRLTVL.

This clonotype was recorded a few times. This chain joins TRBV2 and TRBJ2-5, with 7 nucleotides matching TRBD1. Trimming removed 7 bases from V and 5 bases from J; junction bases left unmatched: 16. Germline-derived CDR1 and CDR2 are SNHLY and FYNNEI. The CDR3 is 16 residues long. CDR3 residues: CASTNTGVSLGETQYF. The CDR3 nucleotides are TGTGCCAGCACGAACACAGGGGTGTCATTAGGGGAGACCCAGTACTTC.